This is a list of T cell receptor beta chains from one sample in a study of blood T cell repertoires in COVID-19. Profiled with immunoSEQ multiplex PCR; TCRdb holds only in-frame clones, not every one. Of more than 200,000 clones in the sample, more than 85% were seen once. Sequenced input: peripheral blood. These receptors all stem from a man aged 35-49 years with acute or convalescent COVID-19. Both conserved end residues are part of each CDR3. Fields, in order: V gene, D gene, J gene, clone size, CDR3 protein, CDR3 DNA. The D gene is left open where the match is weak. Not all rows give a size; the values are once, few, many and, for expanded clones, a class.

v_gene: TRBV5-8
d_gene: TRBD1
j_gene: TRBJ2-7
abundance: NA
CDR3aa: CASSFSGTGVYEQYF
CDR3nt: TGTGCCAGCAGCTTTTCCGGGACAGGGGTCTACGAGCAGTACTTC

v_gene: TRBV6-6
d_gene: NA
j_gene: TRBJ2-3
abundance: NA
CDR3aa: CASSYPLGNRGDTQYF
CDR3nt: TGTGCCAGCAGTTACCCGTTAGGGAATCGGGGAGATACGCAGTATTTT

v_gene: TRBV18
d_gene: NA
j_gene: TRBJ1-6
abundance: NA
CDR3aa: CASSPPGQAGTLHF
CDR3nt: TGTGCCAGCTCACCACCGGGTCAGGCAGGTACCCTCCACTTT

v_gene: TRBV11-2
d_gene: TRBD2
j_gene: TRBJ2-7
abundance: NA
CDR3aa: CASTSGGRGSYEQYF
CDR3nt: TGTGCCAGCACCTCTGGCGGGAGAGGTTCCTACGAGCAGTACTTC

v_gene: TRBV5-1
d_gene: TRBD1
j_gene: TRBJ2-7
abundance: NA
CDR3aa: CASSTGQGIYEQYF
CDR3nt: TGCGCCAGCAGCACGGGACAGGGTATCTACGAGCAGTACTTC

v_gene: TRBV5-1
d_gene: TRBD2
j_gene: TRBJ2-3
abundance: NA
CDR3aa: CASSPISGLAGRDTQYF
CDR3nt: TGCGCCAGCAGCCCCATTTCGGGACTAGCGGGAAGAGATACGCAGTATTTT

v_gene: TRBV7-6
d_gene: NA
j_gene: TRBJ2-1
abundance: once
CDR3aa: CASSLGGLGANEQFF
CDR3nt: TGTGCCAGCAGCTTAGGGGGGCTAGGGGCCAATGAGCAGTTCTTC

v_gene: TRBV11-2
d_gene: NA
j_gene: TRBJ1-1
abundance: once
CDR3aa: CASSLSDIPKAFF
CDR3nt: TGTGCCAGCAGCTTATCGGACATCCCTAAAGCTTTCTTT

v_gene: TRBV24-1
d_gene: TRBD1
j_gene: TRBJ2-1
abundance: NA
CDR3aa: CATSDGDRAINEQFF
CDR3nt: TGTGCCACCAGTGATGGGGACAGGGCAATCAATGAGCAGTTCTTC

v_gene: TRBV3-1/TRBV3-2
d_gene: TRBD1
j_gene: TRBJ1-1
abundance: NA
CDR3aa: CASSQGPGQGANTEAFF
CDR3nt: TGTGCCAGCAGCCAAGGGCCTGGACAGGGGGCGAACACTGAAGCTTTCTTT

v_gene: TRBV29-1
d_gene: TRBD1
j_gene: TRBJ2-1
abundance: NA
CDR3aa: CSVEDRSMTGKGQFF
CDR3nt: TGCAGCGTTGAAGATCGTTCTATGACAGGGAAGGGTCAGTTCTTC

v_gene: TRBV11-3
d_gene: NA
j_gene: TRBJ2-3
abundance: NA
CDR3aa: CASSQGLKATDTQYF
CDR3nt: TGTGCCAGCAGCCAAGGACTAAAAGCCACAGATACGCAGTATTTT

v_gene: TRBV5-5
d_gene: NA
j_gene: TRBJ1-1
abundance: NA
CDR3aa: CASSLTLTATEGAFF
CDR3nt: TGTGCCAGCAGCTTAACCCTCACAGCTACTGAGGGAGCTTTCTTT

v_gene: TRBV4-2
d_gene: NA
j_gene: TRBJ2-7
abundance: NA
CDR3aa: CASSPGVSYEQYF
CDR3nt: TGTGCCAGCAGCCCGGGGGTTTCCTACGAGCAGTACTTC

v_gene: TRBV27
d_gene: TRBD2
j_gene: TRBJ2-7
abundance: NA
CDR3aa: CASSFAGGYYEQYF
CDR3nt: TGTGCCAGCAGTTTCGCGGGGGGATACTACGAGCAGTACTTC

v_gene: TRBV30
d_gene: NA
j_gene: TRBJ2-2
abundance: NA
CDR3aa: CAWSPGVTNTGELFF
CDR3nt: TGTGCCTGGAGCCCGGGGGTCACGAACACCGGGGAGCTGTTTTTT

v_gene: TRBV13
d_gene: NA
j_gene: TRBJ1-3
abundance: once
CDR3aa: CASSPRVDGNTIYF
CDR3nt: TGTGCCAGCAGCCCTCGGGTCGACGGAAACACCATATATTTT

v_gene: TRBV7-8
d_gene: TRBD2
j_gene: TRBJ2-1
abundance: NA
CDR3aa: CASSHSGLAGGGNEQFF
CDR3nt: TGTGCCAGCAGCCACTCGGGACTAGCGGGAGGAGGCAATGAGCAGTTCTTC

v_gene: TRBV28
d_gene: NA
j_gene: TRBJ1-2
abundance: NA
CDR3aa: CASLWQDRYGYTF
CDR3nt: TGTGCCAGCCTCTGGCAGGACAGATATGGCTACACCTTC

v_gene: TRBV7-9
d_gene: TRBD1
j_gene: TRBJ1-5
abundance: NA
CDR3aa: CASSLGDRGPLTRHF
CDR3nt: TGTGCCAGCAGCTTAGGGGACAGGGGGCCGCTGACCCGGCATTTT

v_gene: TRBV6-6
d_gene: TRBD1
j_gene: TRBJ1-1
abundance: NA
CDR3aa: CASSRDRGAFF
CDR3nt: TGTGCCAGCAGTCGGGACAGGGGAGCTTTCTTT

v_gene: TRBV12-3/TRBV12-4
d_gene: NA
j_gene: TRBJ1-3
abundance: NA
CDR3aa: CASSRGNTIYF
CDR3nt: TGTGCCAGCAGTCGGGGAAACACCATATATTTT

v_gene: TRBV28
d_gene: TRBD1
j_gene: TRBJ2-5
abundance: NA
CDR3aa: CASSLTGKAETQYF
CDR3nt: TGTGCCAGCAGTTTGACAGGGAAGGCGGAGACCCAGTACTTC

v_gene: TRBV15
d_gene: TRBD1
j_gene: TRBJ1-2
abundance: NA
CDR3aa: CATSSSRDRVTF
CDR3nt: TGTGCCACCAGCAGTAGTAGGGACAGGGTAACCTTC

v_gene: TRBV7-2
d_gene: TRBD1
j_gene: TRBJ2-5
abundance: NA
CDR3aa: CASSLGLGQGGETQYF
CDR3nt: TGTGCCAGCAGCTTAGGGCTGGGACAGGGGGGCGAGACCCAGTACTTC

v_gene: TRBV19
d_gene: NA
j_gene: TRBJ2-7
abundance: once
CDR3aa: CASSMMAGSTGYEQYF
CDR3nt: TGTGCCAGTAGTATGATGGCGGGGTCCACAGGCTACGAGCAGTACTTC

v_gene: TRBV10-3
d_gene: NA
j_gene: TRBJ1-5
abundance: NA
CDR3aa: CAISESPGRQPQHF
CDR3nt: TGTGCCATCAGTGAGTCGCCAGGGAGGCAGCCCCAGCATTTT

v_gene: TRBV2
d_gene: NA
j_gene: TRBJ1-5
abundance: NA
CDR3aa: CASSGWTGNQPQHF
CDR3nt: TGTGCCAGCAGCGGGTGGACAGGCAATCAGCCCCAGCATTTT

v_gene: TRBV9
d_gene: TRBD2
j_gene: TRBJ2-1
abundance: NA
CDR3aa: CASSVAGAGGYNEQFF
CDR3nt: TGTGCCAGCAGCGTAGCAGGAGCGGGAGGGTACAATGAGCAGTTCTTC

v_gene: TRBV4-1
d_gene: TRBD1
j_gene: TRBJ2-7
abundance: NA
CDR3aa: CASSQGQGNYEQYF
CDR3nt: TGCGCCAGCAGCCAAGGACAGGGGAACTACGAGCAGTACTTC

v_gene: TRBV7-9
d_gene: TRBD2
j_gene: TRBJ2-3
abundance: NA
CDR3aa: CASGTRGVGTDTQYF
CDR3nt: TGTGCCAGCGGGACCCGGGGGGTTGGCACAGATACGCAGTATTTT

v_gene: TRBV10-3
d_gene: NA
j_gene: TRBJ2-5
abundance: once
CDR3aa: CAISESLEVETQYF
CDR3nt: TGTGCCATCAGTGAGTCCTTAGAGGTGGAGACCCAGTACTTC

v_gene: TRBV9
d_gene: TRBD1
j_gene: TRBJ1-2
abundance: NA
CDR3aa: CASSPWTGQIYGYTF
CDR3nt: TGTGCCAGCAGCCCATGGACAGGGCAAATCTATGGCTACACCTTC

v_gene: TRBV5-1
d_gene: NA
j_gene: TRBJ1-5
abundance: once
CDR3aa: CARSGGGQGNNQPQHF
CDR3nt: TGCGCCCGCAGCGGGGGGGGCCAGGGGAACAATCAGCCCCAGCATTTT

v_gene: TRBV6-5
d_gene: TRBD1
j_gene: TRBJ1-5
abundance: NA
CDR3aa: CASSTRTGGNQPQHF
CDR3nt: TGTGCCAGCAGTACCCGGACAGGGGGAAATCAGCCCCAGCATTTT

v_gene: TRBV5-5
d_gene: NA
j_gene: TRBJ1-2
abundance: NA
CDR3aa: CASSYDTSYGYTF
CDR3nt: TGTGCCAGCAGTTACGACACCTCTTATGGCTACACCTTC

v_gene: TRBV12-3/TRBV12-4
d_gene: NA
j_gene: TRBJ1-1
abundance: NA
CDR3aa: CASSQRDGGRTFF
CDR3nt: TGTGCCAGCAGTCAACGGGACGGAGGGAGGACTTTCTTT

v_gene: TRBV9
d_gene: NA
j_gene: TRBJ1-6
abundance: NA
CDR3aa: CASSPRGSGVGSPLHF
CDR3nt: TGTGCCAGCAGCCCTAGGGGGTCAGGGGTGGGTTCACCCCTCCACTTT

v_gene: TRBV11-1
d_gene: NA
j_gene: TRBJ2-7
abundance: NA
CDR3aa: CASSPTGSRYEQYF
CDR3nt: TGTGCCAGCAGCCCTACAGGGTCCCGCTACGAGCAGTACTTC

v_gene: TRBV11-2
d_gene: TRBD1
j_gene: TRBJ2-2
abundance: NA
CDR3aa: CASSQWTGGITGELFF
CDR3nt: TGTGCCAGCAGCCAATGGACAGGGGGCATCACCGGGGAGCTGTTTTTT

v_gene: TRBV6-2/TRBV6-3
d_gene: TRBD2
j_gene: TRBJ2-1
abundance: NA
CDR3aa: CASSYGGTSGQFF
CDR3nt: TGTGCCAGCAGTTACGGAGGGACTAGCGGGCAGTTCTTC

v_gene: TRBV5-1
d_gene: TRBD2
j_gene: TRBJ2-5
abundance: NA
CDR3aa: CASSLDGPGGGNRETQYF
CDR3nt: TGCGCCAGCAGCTTGGATGGGCCAGGCGGGGGGAACCGGGAGACCCAGTACTTC

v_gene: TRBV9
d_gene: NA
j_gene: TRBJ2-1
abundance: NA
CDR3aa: CASSVVQGYNEQFF
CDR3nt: TGTGCCAGCAGCGTAGTTCAGGGATACAATGAGCAGTTCTTC

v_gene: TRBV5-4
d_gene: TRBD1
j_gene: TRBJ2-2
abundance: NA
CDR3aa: CASSAGGRGSTGELFF
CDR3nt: TGTGCCAGCAGCGCTGGTGGCAGGGGGAGTACCGGGGAGCTGTTTTTT

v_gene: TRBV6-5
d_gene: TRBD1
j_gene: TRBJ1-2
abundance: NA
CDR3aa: CASSYGQGTNYGYTF
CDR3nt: TGTGCCAGCAGTTACGGACAGGGGACAAACTATGGCTACACCTTC

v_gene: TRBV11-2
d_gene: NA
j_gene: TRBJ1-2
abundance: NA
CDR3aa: CASSLDLRGGYGYTF
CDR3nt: TGTGCCAGCAGCTTAGACCTACGGGGAGGCTATGGCTACACCTTC

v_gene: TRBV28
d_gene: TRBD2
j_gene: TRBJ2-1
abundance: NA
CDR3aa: CASGKRGSYNEQFF
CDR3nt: TGTGCCAGCGGTAAGCGGGGCTCCTACAATGAGCAGTTCTTC

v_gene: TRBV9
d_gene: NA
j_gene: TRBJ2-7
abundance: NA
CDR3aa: CASSLEDRETYEQYF
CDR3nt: TGTGCCAGCAGCCTCGAGGACAGAGAAACCTACGAGCAGTACTTC